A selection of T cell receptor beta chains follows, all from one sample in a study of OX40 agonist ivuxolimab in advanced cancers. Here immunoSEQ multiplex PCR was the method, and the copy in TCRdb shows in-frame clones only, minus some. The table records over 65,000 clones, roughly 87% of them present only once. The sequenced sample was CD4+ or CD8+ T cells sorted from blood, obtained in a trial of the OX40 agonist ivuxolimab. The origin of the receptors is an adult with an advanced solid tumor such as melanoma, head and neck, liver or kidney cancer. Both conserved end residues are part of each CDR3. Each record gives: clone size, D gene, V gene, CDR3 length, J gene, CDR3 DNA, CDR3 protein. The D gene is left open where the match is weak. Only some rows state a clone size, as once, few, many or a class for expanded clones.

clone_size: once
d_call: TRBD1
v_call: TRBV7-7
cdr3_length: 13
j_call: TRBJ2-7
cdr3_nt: TGTGCCAGCAGCAGGGGACAGGGTTACGAGCAGTACTTC
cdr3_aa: CASSRGQGYEQYF

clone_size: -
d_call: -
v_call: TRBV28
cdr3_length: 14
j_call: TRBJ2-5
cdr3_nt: TGTGCCAGCAGCGTCGCGGACACACAAGAGACCCAGTACTTC
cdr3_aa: CASSVADTQETQYF

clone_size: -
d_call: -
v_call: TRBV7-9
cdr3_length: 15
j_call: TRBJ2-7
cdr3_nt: TGTGCCAGCAGCTTAGTATTGGCGGGAAAGTCCGAGCAGTACTTC
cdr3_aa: CASSLVLAGKSEQYF

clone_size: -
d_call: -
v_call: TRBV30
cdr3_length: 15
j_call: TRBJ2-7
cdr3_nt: TGTGCCTGGAGTGCAATCGGGAGCGATGTTTACGAGCAGTACTTC
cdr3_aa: CAWSAIGSDVYEQYF

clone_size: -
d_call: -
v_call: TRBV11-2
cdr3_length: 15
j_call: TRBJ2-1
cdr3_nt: TGTGCCAGCAGCATCGAGCCCTTAGGGGGGAATGAGCAGTTCTTC
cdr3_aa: CASSIEPLGGNEQFF

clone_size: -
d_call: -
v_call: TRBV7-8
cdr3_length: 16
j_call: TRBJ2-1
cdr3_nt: TGTGCCAGCAGCGTCGGGGGGGACAGGCGATACAATGAGCAGTTCTTC
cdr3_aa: CASSVGGDRRYNEQFF

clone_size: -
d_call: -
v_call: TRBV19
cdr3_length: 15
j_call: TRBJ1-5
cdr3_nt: TGTGCCAGTAGTATAAGAGGTGATTTAACTCAGCCCCAGCATTTT
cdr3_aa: CASSIRGDLTQPQHF

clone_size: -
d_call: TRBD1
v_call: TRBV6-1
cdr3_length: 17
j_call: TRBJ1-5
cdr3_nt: TGTGCCAGCAGTGAGATCCCGACAGGGGGCAACGGTCAGCCCCAGCATTTT
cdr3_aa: CASSEIPTGGNGQPQHF

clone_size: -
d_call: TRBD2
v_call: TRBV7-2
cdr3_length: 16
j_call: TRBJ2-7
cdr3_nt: TGTGCCAGCAGCTTGGATCGGACTAGCGGGAGAAACGAGCAGTACTTC
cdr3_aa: CASSLDRTSGRNEQYF

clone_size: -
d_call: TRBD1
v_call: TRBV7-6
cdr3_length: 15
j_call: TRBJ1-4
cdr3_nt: TGTGCCAGCAGCTTAGTCACAGGGGTATATGAAAAACTGTTTTTT
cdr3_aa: CASSLVTGVYEKLFF

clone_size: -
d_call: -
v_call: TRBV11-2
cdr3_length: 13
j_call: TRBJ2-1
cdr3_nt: TGTGCCAGCAGCTTTAACTTCCAGGCTCAGCAGTTCTTC
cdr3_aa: CASSFNFQAQQFF

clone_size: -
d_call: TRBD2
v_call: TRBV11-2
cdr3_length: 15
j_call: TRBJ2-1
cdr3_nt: TGTGCCAGCGGCCCGGGACTAGCGGGTTACAATGAGCAGTTCTTC
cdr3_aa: CASGPGLAGYNEQFF

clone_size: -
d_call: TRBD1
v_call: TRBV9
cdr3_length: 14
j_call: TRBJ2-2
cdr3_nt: TGTGCCAGCGCGGGACAGGGGGGGACCGGGGAGCTGTTTTTT
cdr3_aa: CASAGQGGTGELFF

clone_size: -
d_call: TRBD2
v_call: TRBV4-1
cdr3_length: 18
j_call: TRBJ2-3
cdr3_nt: TGCGCCAGCAGCCAGAGCCCAGGGTGGGCGGGAGCGTCGGATACGCAGTATTTT
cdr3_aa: CASSQSPGWAGASDTQYF

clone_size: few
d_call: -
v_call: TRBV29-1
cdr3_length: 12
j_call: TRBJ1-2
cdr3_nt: TGCAGCGCTCTATGGGGGCGACGTGGCTACACCTTC
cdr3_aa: CSALWGRRGYTF

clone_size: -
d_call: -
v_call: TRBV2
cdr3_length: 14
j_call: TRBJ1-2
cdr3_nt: TGTGCCAGCAGTGATCAGGGCATCGGCTATGGCTACACCTTC
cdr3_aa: CASSDQGIGYGYTF

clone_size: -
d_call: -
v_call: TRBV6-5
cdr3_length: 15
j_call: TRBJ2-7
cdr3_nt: TGTGCCAGCAGTTCCCCCGGACACGGATATTACGAGCAGTACTTC
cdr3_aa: CASSSPGHGYYEQYF

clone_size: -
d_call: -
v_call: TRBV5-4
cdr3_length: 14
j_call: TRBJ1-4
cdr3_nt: TGTGCCAGCAGCTTGGGGAGGGCGGGTGAAAAACTGTTTTTT
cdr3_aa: CASSLGRAGEKLFF

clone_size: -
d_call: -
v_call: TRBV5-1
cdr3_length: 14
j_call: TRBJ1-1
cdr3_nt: TGCGCCAGCAGCTTACAGCCTGGGAACACTGAAGCTTTCTTT
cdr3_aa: CASSLQPGNTEAFF

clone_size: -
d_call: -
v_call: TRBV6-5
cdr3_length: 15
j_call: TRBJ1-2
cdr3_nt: TGTGCCAGCAGTTACACCCGGGGGGCCAGCTATGGCTACACCTTC
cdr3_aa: CASSYTRGASYGYTF

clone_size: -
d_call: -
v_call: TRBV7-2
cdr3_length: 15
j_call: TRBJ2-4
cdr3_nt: TGTGCCAGCAGCTCTTTACAGGTTCCCAAAAACATTCAGTACTTC
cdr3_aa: CASSSLQVPKNIQYF

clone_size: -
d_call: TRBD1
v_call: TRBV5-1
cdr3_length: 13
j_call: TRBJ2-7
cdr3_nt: TGCGCCAGCAGCGGGACAGGGAATCGCGAGCAGTACTTC
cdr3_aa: CASSGTGNREQYF

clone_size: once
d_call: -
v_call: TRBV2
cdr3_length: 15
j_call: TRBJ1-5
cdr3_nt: TGTGCCAGCAGACTGGACGTTAGTAGCAATCAGCCCCAGCATTTT
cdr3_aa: CASRLDVSSNQPQHF

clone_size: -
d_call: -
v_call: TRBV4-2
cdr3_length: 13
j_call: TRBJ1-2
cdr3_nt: TGTGCCAGCAGCCGGCCGGGGGGAGTTGGCTACACCTTC
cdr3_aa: CASSRPGGVGYTF

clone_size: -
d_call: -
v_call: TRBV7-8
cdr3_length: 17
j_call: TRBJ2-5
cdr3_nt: TGTGCCAGCAGCATTAGACGAGGGGCGGTTAGCCAAGAGACCCAGTACTTC
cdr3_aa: CASSIRRGAVSQETQYF

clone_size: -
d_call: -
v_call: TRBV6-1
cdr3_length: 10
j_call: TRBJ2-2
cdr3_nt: TGTGCCAGCGAGGAAGGGGAGCTGTTTTTT
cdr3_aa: CASEEGELFF

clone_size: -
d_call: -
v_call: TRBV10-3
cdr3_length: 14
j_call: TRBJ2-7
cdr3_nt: TGTGCCATCAGTGAGACAGGGAAACTCCACGAGCAGTACTTC
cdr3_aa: CAISETGKLHEQYF

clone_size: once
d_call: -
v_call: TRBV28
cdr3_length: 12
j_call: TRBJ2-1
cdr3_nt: TGTGCCAGCAGTTTAGTGGCTCGCGAGCAGTTCTTC
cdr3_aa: CASSLVAREQFF

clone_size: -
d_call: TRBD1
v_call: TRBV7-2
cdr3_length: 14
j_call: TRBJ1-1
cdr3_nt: TGTGCCAGCAGCTTACTCCCCGGGACAGGGGAAGCTTTCTTT
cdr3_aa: CASSLLPGTGEAFF

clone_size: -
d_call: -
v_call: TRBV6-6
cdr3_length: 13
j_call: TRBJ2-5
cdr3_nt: TGTGCCAGCAGAGGAGGGGCAGAAGAGACCCAGTACTTC
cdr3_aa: CASRGGAEETQYF

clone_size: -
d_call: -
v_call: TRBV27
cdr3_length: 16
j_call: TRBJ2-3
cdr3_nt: TGTGCCAGCAGTACGCCGTGGACGGGAGATGCAGATACGCAGTATTTT
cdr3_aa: CASSTPWTGDADTQYF

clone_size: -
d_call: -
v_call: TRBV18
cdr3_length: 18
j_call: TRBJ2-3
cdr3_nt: TGTGCCAGCTCACCAAACCCTAGCACAGGCAGTGGCACAGATACGCAGTATTTT
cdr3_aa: CASSPNPSTGSGTDTQYF

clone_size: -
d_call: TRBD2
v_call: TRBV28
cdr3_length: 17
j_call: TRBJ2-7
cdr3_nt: TGTGCCAGCAGTTCACCCGGGACTAGCGGCCGCTCCTACGAGCAGTACTTC
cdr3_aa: CASSSPGTSGRSYEQYF

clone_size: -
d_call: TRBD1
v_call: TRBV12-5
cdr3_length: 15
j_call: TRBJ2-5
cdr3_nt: TGTGCTAGTGGTAAGGGACAGGGGAAGATAGAGACCCAGTACTTC
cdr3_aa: CASGKGQGKIETQYF